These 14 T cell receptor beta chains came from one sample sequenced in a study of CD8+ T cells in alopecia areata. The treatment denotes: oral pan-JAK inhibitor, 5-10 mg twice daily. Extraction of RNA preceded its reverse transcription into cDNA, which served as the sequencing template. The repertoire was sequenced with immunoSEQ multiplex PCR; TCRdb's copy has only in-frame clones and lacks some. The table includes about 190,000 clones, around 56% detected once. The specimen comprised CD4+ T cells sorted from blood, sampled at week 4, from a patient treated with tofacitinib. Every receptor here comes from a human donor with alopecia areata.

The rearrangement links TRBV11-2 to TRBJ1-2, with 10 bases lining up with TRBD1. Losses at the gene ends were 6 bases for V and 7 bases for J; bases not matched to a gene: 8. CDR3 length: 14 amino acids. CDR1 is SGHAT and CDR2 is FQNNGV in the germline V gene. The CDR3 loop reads CASRVRDRGGGYTF. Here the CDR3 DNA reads TGTGCCAGCAGAGTACGGGACAGGGGAGGTGGCTACACCTTC.

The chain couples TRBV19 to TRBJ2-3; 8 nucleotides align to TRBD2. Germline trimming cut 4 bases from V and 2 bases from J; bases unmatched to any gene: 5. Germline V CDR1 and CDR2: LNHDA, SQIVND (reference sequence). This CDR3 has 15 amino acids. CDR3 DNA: TGTGCCAGTAGTAGAACTAGCGGATACACAGATACGCAGTATTTT. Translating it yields CASSRTSGYTDTQYF.

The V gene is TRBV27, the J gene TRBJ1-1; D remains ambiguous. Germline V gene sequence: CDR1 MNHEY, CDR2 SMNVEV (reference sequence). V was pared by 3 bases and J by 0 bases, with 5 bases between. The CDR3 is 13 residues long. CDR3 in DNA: TGTGCCAGCAGTTTCTCAATGAACACTGAAGCTTTCTTT. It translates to CASSFSMNTEAFF.

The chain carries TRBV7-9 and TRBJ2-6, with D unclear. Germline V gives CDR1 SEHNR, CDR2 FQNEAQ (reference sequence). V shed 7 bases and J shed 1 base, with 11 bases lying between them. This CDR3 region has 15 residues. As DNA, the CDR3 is TGTGCCAGCACCCACTCCGAATCTGGGGCCAACGTCCTGACTTTC. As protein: CASTHSESGANVLTF.

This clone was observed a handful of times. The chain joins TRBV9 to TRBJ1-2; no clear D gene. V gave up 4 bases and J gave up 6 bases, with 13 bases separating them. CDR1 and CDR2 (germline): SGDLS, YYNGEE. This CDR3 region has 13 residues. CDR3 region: CASSSERYDGYTF. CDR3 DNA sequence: TGTGCCAGCAGCTCAGAGAGGTATGATGGCTACACCTTC.

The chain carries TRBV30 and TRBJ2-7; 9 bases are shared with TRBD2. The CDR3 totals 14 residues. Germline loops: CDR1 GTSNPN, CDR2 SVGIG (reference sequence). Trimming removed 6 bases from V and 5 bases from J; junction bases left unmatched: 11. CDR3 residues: CACKEVAGVHEQYF. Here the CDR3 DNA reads TGTGCCTGCAAAGAAGTAGCGGGAGTACACGAGCAGTACTTC.

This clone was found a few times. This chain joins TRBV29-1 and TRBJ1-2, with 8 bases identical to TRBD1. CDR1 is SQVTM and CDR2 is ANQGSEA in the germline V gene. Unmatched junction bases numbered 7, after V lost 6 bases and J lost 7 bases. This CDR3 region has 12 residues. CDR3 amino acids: CSVSGQGIGYTF. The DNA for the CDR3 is TGCAGCGTCTCCGGACAGGGTATTGGCTACACCTTC. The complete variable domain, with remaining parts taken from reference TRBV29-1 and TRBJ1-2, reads SAVISQKPSRDICQRGTSLTIQCQVDSQVTMMFWYRQQPGQSLTLIATANQGSEATYESGFVIDKFPISRPNLTFSTLTVSNMSPEDSSIYLCSVSGQGIGYTFGSGTRLTVV.

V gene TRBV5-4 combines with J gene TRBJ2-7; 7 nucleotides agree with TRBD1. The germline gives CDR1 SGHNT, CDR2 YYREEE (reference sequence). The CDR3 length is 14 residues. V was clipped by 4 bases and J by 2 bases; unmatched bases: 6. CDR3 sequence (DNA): TGTGCCAGCAGCCTACGACAGGGAACCTACGAGCAGTACTTC. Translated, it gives CASSLRQGTYEQYF.

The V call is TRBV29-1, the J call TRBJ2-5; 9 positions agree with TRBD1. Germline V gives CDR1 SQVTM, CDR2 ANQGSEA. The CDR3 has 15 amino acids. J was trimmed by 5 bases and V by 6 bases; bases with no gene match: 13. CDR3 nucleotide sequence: TGCAGCGTGAGCGCGGGACAGGGCAGGAGGGAGACCCAGTACTTC. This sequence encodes CSVSAGQGRRETQYF.

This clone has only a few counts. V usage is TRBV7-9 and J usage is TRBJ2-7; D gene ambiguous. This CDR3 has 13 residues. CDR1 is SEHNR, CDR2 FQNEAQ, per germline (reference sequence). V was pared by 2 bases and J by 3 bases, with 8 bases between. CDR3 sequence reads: CASSLRSDYEQYF. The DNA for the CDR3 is TGTGCCAGCAGCTTAAGGTCAGACTACGAGCAGTACTTC.

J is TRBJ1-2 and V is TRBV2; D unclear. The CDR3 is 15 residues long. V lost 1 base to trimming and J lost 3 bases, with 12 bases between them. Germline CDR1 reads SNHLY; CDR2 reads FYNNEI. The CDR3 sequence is CASSEGKGRDYGYTF. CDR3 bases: TGTGCCAGCAGTGAAGGGAAAGGGCGGGACTATGGCTACACCTTC.

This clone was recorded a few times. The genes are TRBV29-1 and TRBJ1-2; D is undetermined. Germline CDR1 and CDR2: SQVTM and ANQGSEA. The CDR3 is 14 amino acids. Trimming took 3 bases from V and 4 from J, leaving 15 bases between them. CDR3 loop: CSVEEDSKGYGYTF. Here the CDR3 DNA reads TGCAGCGTTGAGGAGGATAGTAAAGGCTATGGCTACACCTTC.

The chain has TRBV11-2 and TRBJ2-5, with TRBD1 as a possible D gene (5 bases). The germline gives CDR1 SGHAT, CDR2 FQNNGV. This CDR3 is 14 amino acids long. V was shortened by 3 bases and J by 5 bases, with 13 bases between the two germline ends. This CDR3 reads CASSFTGVGETQYF. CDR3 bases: TGTGCCAGCAGCTTCACAGGTGTAGGGGAGACCCAGTACTTC.

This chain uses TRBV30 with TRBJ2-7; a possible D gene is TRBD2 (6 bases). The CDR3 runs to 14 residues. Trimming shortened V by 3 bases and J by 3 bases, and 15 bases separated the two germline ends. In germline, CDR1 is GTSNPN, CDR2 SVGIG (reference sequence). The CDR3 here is CAWRRPGAYYEQYF. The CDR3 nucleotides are TGTGCCTGGAGAAGGCCGGGAGCTTACTACGAGCAGTACTTC.